A single sample is the source of the 10 T cell receptor beta chains below, sequenced in a study of shared clonotypes between healthy human individuals. CD8 cells regarded as naive lacked CD45RO, were positively chosen for CCR7, and omitted terminally differentiated effector memory CD45RA+ cells. Using immunoSEQ multiplex PCR, the repertoire was profiled, and TCRdb retains in-frame clones only, with some absent. The sample records around 1.9 million clones, 93% being singletons. The sequencing sample was made of naive CD8+ T cells from PBMCs. The source of these receptors is a man aged 18 to 29 in good health. Some clones in this sample may be carry-over from other donors' samples.

The V gene is TRBV7-8, the J gene TRBJ2-7, with D maybe TRBD2 (6 bases). Per germline, CDR1 SGHVS and CDR2 FQNEAQ. The CDR3 consists of 14 residues. The V gene lost 1 base and the J gene lost 2 bases, with 9 bases spanning the gap. CDR3 nucleotide sequence: TGTGCCAGCAGCTTAGGCGGGGAACCCTACGAGCAGTACTTC. It codes for CASSLGGEPYEQYF.

As regards this clone: The same CDR3 is also encoded by other DNA sequences in this sample. This chain connects TRBV5-6 to TRBJ1-1; D possibly corresponds to TRBD1 (5 bases). Deletions cut 3 bases from V and 1 base from J, with 10 bases between. The CDR3 is made up of 14 amino acids. Germline V gene data show CDR1 as SGHDT and CDR2 as YYEEEE. The DNA of the CDR3 is TGTGCCAGCAGCTGGGACCGGGGGAACACTGAAGCTTTCTTT. Translated, it gives CASSWDRGNTEAFF.

The chain combines TRBV27 with TRBJ2-7; 8 bases agree with TRBD1. Germline assignment: CDR1 MNHEY and CDR2 SMNVEV (reference sequence). CDR3 length: 15 residues. V gave up 4 bases and J gave up 2 bases; unmatched junction bases: 7. The CDR3 DNA follows: TGTGCCAGCAGTTCCCGGGACAGGATAACCTACGAGCAGTACTTC. Its translation is CASSSRDRITYEQYF.

This rearrangement joins TRBV11-2 to TRBJ1-1; maybe TRBD1 (5 bases). V was trimmed by 6 bases and J by 4 bases, leaving 18 bases between them. The length of the CDR3 is 15 residues. Germline lookup yields CDR1 SGHAT and CDR2 FQNNGV. The CDR3, as DNA: TGTGCCAGCAGTTTCACAGGCCAGGTCTTCACTGAAGCTTTCTTT. This translates into CASSFTGQVFTEAFF.

This chain joins TRBV27 and TRBJ1-5, with D unclear. Trimming removed 6 bases from V and 0 bases from J, with 12 bases in between. The CDR3 is 15 residues long. The germline V gene encodes CDR1 MNHEY and CDR2 SMNVEV (reference sequence). CDR3 sequence: CASRKGPSSNQPQHF. The CDR3 DNA follows: TGTGCCAGCAGGAAAGGTCCAAGTAGCAATCAGCCCCAGCATTTT.

The chain links TRBV4-1 to TRBJ1-3; D remains unclear. Trimming removed 2 bases from V and 1 base from J, with 12 bases in between. Germline-derived CDR1 and CDR2 are MGHRA and YSYEKL. CDR3 length equals 16 residues. Here the CDR3 DNA reads TGCGCCAGCAGCCAATTCTCTGGGCTTTCTGGAAACACCATATATTTT. The encoded protein is CASSQFSGLSGNTIYF.

The CDR3 here is CASTFPFGGNTIYF. Here the CDR3 DNA reads TGTGCCAGCACCTTCCCCTTTGGAGGAAACACCATATATTTT. This chain connects TRBV11-2 to TRBJ1-3, with D unresolved. Per germline, CDR1 SGHAT and CDR2 FQNNGV. Trimming shortened V by 7 bases and J by 4 bases, and 14 bases separated the two germline ends. The CDR3 loop spans 14 amino acids.

Notes on this clone: Distinct nucleotide sequences in the sample also encode this CDR3. The chain couples TRBV28 to TRBJ2-7; D possibly corresponds to TRBD2 (6 bases). This CDR3 spans 11 amino acids. The germline V and J ends were trimmed by 6 bases and 6 bases, with 9 bases remaining between them. In germline, CDR1 is MDHEN, CDR2 SYDVKM. CDR3 bases: TGTGCCAGCAGCCGGGGAGGCGAGCAGTACTTC. Encoded protein: CASSRGGEQYF.

The rearrangement joins TRBV28 to TRBJ2-7; TRBD1 matches 7 bases. V was clipped by 5 bases and J by 5 bases; unmatched bases: 9. The CDR3 is made up of 14 amino acids. The germline CDR1 and CDR2 sequences are MDHEN and SYDVKM. This CDR3 reads CASSEDRVFDEQYF. The CDR3 DNA is TGTGCCAGCAGTGAAGACAGGGTTTTTGACGAGCAGTACTTC.

Regarding this clone: This specimen includes other DNA sequences encoding the same CDR3. The chain employs TRBV9 and TRBJ2-3; D is possibly TRBD1 (5 bases). The CDR3 spans 16 residues. Trimming took 0 bases from V and 4 from J, leaving 15 bases between them. The V gene's germline CDR1 is SGDLS and CDR2 YYNGEE. Written as DNA, the CDR3 is TGTGCCAGCAGCGTAGTGCCTAGGGGCAGCGCAGATACGCAGTATTTT. Translating it yields CASSVVPRGSADTQYF.